The 11 T cell receptor beta chains in this list originate from one sample, sequenced in a study of T-cell reconstitution after alpha-beta-depleted transplantation in children. Molecular barcoding with unique molecular identifiers was used for the TCRbeta library. TCRdb reanalysed the PCR reads using MiXCR and keeps one entry per CDR3 protein. The profile shows 490,000 or so distinct CDR3 sequences, about 12% of them singletons. The sequences come from PBMCs from the stem cell graft donor, collected from the stem cell graft. These receptors came from a human donor who donated a stem cell graft to a child with combined immunodeficiency.

At least ten counts were recorded for this clonotype. The chain carries TRBV20-1 and TRBJ2-5; 7 bases fit TRBD2. Germline CDR1 reads DFQATT; CDR2 reads SNEGSKA (reference sequence). Losses at the gene ends were 6 bases for V and 5 bases for J; bases not matched to a gene: 9. The CDR3 loop spans 13 amino acids. CDR3 in amino acids: CSAEAGRWETQYF. CDR3 nucleotide sequence: TGCAGTGCCGAAGCGGGGAGGTGGGAGACCCAGTACTTC.

V gene TRBV28 combines with J gene TRBJ1-2; D remains unclear. CDR3 length: 12 amino acids. In germline, CDR1 is MDHEN, CDR2 SYDVKM. The V and J ends lost 5 bases and 8 bases respectively, with 12 bases between them. CDR3: CASSPDTLGYTF. The CDR3 DNA follows: TGTGCCAGCAGTCCCGACACGCTCGGCTACACCTTC.

The chain has TRBV11-2 and TRBJ2-5, with 7 bases that match TRBD2. Germline V gene lookup returns CDR1 SGHAT and CDR2 FQNNGV. V lost 7 bases to trimming and J lost 4 bases; unmatched junction nucleotides: 12. This CDR3 spans 15 amino acids. The DNA of the CDR3 is TGTGCCAGCACTCTTTTGGCGGGAGAGATAGAGACCCAGTACTTC. Translated, it gives CASTLLAGEIETQYF.

The CDR3 sequence: CASSQPGPINSPLHF. DNA of the CDR3: TGTGCCAGCAGCCAACCCGGGCCCATCAATTCACCCCTCCACTTT. V and J are TRBV4-2 and TRBJ1-6, with unresolved D. V was shortened by 2 bases and J by 7 bases, with 12 bases between the two germline ends. Germline assignment: CDR1 LGHNA and CDR2 YNFKEQ. The CDR3 totals 15 residues.

The chain couples TRBV7-9 to TRBJ2-1; the match to TRBD1 covers 9 bases. The CDR3 runs to 15 residues. V gave up 5 bases and J gave up 7 bases; unmatched junction bases: 9. Germline CDR1 SEHNR, CDR2 FQNEAQ (reference sequence). As DNA, the CDR3 is TGTGCCAGCAGCCGAACGGGACAGGGCTGGAATGAGCAGTTCTTC. It specifies CASSRTGQGWNEQFF.

This clonotype was detected only a few times. The genes are TRBV4-1 and TRBJ2-2, with 8 bases matching TRBD2. V was clipped by 2 bases and J by 6 bases; unmatched bases: 8. CDR3 length: 16 residues. The germline V gene has CDR1 MGHRA and CDR2 YSYEKL. CDR3 coding DNA: TGCGCCAGCAGCCAACCCAGCGGGAGATGGTCCGGGGAGCTGTTTTTT. Translated: CASSQPSGRWSGELFF.

This clonotype was counted at least ten times. The V and J genes are TRBV7-6 and TRBJ1-1; maybe TRBD1 (5 bases). CDR1 SGHVS and CDR2 FNYEAQ come from the germline V gene. V shed 9 bases and J shed 0 bases, with 14 bases lying between them. The CDR3 extends over 14 amino acids. This CDR3 reads CARDTCGVNTEAFF. The CDR3 nucleotides read TGTGCCAGGGACACCTGTGGAGTGAACACTGAAGCTTTCTTT. Full variable domain (outside the CDR3, taken from reference TRBV7-6 and TRBJ1-1): GAGVSQSPRYKVTKRGQDVALRCDPISGHVSLYWYRQALGQGPEFLTYFNYEAQQDKSGLPNDRFSAERPEGSISTLTIQRTEQRDSAMYRCARDTCGVNTEAFFGQGTRLTVV.

The chain combines TRBV2 with TRBJ2-5; 12 bases match TRBD2. The germline V gene encodes CDR1 SNHLY and CDR2 FYNNEI. CDR3 size: 15 residues. J gave up 4 bases and V 6 bases, and 6 bases lay outside the gene matches. The CDR3 DNA is TGTGCCAGCAGAAGACTAGCGGGAGAGGGAGAGACCCAGTACTTC. Protein: CASRRLAGEGETQYF.

This clonotype has only a few counts. This chain uses TRBV2 with TRBJ2-7, with TRBD1 matching over 8 bases. CDR1 and CDR2 from the germline V gene are SNHLY and FYNNEI. There are 15 residues in the CDR3. The V gene end was trimmed by 2 bases and the J gene end by 5 bases; junction bases not matched to a gene: 8. For the CDR3, the DNA is TGTGCCAGCAGTGAACGGAGGACAGGGTCGAACGAGCAGTACTTC. Protein: CASSERRTGSNEQYF.

This clonotype was seen a few times. The genes are TRBV12-3 or TRBV12-4 and TRBJ1-4, with D possibly matching TRBD1 (6 bases). The CDR3 is made up of 17 amino acids. Trimming stripped 5 bases from V and 3 bases from J, with 19 bases between. The CDR3 is CASSHHRGGGSNEKLFF. In nucleotides, the CDR3 is TGTGCCAGCAGTCACCACCGGGGCGGGGGCTCTAATGAAAAACTGTTTTTT.

This clonotype was counted ten times or more. This chain joins TRBV24-1 and TRBJ1-2, with D unclear. Deletions cut 0 bases from V and 6 bases from J, with 1 base between. The germline V gene encodes CDR1 KGHDR and CDR2 SFDVKD. CDR3 length: 11 residues. CDR3 DNA sequence: TGTGCCACCAGTGATTTGAATGGCTACACCTTC. Its protein product is CATSDLNGYTF.